The T cell receptor (beta chain) described here comes from a study of OX40 agonist ivuxolimab in advanced cancers. Patients were ineligible given autoimmune disease history or systemic immunosuppression. Sequencing used immunoSEQ multiplex PCR; TCRdb keeps in-frame clones, though not all of them. The data hold around 70,000 clones, with around 93% observed a single time. CDR3 length: 16 amino acids. Germline values: CDR1 MNHGY, CDR2 SAAAGT. The ends were cut back, 6 bases at V and 2 bases at J, with 17 bases in the middle. The sample consisted of CD4+ or CD8+ T cells sorted from blood, taken in a trial of the OX40 agonist ivuxolimab. This chain joins TRBV6-8 and TRBJ1-5, with D possibly TRBD1 on 6 matching bases. The source is an adult with an advanced solid tumor such as melanoma, head and neck, liver or kidney cancer. The CDR3 DNA sequence: TGTGCCAGCAGCACAAATCGGGGGGCTTGCAATCAGCCCCAGCATTTT. It yields the protein CASSTNRGACNQPQHF.